What follows are 22 T cell receptor beta chains derived from one specimen sequenced in a study of monozygotic twins with inflammatory bowel disease. After re-calling the 5' RACE reads, TCRdb lists one entry per CDR3 protein, DNA absent. The table lists roughly 200,000 distinct CDR3 sequences. Sequenced: blood. The receptor source for this set is a human donor with ulcerative colitis or Crohn's disease, or a healthy co-twin of an affected twin (not recorded which).

CDR3 residues: CASSQTGEPGELFF. The chain joins TRBV6-4 to TRBJ2-2; TCRdb's assignment of TRBD1 cannot be checked, as there is no DNA. CDR1 MRHNA and CDR2 SNTAGT come from the germline V gene. The CDR3 sequence is 14 residues long.

This chain joins TRBV10-3 and TRBJ2-1. From germline, CDR1 is ENHRY and CDR2 SYGVKD. The CDR3 is made up of 14 amino acids. The CDR3 loop reads CAISPQSAYNEQFF.

V is TRBV20-1 and J is TRBJ1-5; TCRdb returns TRBD1, unconfirmable since there is no DNA. Germline-derived CDR1 and CDR2 are DFQATT and SNEGSKA (reference sequence). The CDR3 covers 13 residues. The CDR3 region is CSAMTETNQPQHF.

The chain employs TRBV20-1 and TRBJ1-5; TCRdb names TRBD1, which stays unverified in the absence of DNA. The CDR3 loop spans 15 amino acids. The V gene's germline CDR1 is DFQATT and CDR2 SNEGSKA (reference sequence). CDR3 protein: CSARAGGPVDQPQHF.

This sequence joins TRBV10-3 and TRBJ2-5; TCRdb reports TRBD2, a call that lacks DNA to check it against. CDR1 ENHRY and CDR2 SYGVKD come from the germline V gene. This CDR3 has 12 amino acids. The CDR3: CAISGAGKTQYF.

The V and J genes are TRBV6-1 and TRBJ2-3; the D call from TCRdb, TRBD1, cannot be confirmed without DNA. Germline values: CDR1 MNHNS, CDR2 SASEGT. This CDR3 spans 16 amino acids. The CDR3: CASSPLRGGGTDTQYF.

V is TRBV3-1 and J is TRBJ2-2. Looked up from germline, CDR1 is LGHDT and CDR2 is YNNKEL (reference sequence). The CDR3 length is 13 residues. CDR3 protein: CASRQEYTGELFF.

The chain carries TRBV20-1 and TRBJ1-5; checking the TCRdb D call of TRBD1 is not possible without DNA. CDR1 and CDR2 (germline): DFQATT, SNEGSKA (reference sequence). CDR3 length: 14 amino acids. The CDR3 here is CSACRDSRNQPQHF.

The chain joins TRBV5-4 to TRBJ2-1; there is no DNA to check the TCRdb D call of TRBD2. CDR1 and CDR2 (germline): SGHNT, YYREEE (reference sequence). The CDR3 is made up of 17 amino acids. CDR3 loop: CASSLSVGPGGYNEQFF.

The chain has TRBV7-9 and TRBJ1-3; TCRdb reports TRBD1, a call that lacks DNA to check it against. The germline gives CDR1 SEHNR, CDR2 FQNEAQ (reference sequence). The CDR3 is 16 residues long. The CDR3 region is CASSLATGALGNTIYF.

The V and J genes are TRBV5-6 and TRBJ2-5. The germline CDR1 and CDR2 sequences are SGHDT and YYEEEE. The CDR3 is 15 residues long. The chain's CDR3 is CASSLVTEPQETQYF.

The chain uses TRBV5-1 and TRBJ2-1; without DNA, the TCRdb call of TRBD2 cannot be checked. Germline loops: CDR1 SGHRS, CDR2 YFSETQ. The CDR3 sequence is 13 residues long. The CDR3 sequence is CASSLVVREEQFF.

The chain is built from TRBV25-1 and TRBJ2-3; lacking DNA, the TRBD1 call made by TCRdb goes unchecked. There are 18 residues in the CDR3. Germline lookup yields CDR1 MGHDK and CDR2 SYGVNS. The CDR3 loop is CASSEYGSGAGAENTQYF.

The chain joins TRBV18 to TRBJ2-7. The CDR3 has 15 residues. Germline V lookup: CDR1 KGHSH, CDR2 LQKENI. The CDR3 protein is CASSTNRDTYYEQYF.

The gene calls are TRBV6-5 and TRBJ2-3; the TCRdb D gene call, TRBD2, has no DNA to confirm it. There are 17 residues in the CDR3. Germline assignment: CDR1 MNHEY and CDR2 SVGAGI. Here the CDR3 reads CASSYASGGAGLDTQYF.

J is TRBJ2-5 and V is TRBV7-2; TCRdb reports TRBD2, a call that lacks DNA to check it against. The CDR3 consists of 13 residues. In germline, CDR1 is SGHTA, CDR2 FQGNSA. The CDR3 region is CASSSDYVETQYF.

This chain links TRBV12-3 or TRBV12-4 with TRBJ1-2. The CDR3 is 13 amino acids. The CDR3 protein is CASSLYKGTGYTF.

The chain combines TRBV7-6 with TRBJ1-6; the D gene TCRdb calls, TRBD1, cannot be checked with no DNA. CDR1 and CDR2 from the germline V gene are SGHVS and FNYEAQ. This CDR3 region has 15 residues. The CDR3: CASSFGSGVDSPLHF.

The chain joins TRBV20-1 to TRBJ2-2; the TRBD2 assignment by TCRdb is unverifiable without DNA. CDR1 is DFQATT, CDR2 SNEGSKA, per germline (reference sequence). This CDR3 region has 12 residues. The CDR3 is CSVRGRRGELFF.

The rearrangement uses TRBV7-9 and TRBJ1-1; TCRdb gives TRBD1 as the D gene, but with no DNA this cannot be confirmed. The germline V gene has CDR1 SEHNR and CDR2 FQNEAQ (reference sequence). This CDR3 region has 15 residues. The chain's CDR3 is CASSPPIGVNTEAFF.

V usage is TRBV7-9 and J usage is TRBJ1-2. CDR3 length equals 12 residues. From germline, CDR1 is SEHNR and CDR2 FQNEAQ (reference sequence). The CDR3 protein is CASSLADYGYTF.

V and J are TRBV5-6 and TRBJ2-1; the TRBD1 assignment by TCRdb is unverifiable without DNA. This CDR3 has 15 amino acids. Germline lookup yields CDR1 SGHDT and CDR2 YYEEEE. This CDR3 reads CASSFDFRDVNEQFF.